This record concerns one T cell receptor beta chain sequence. What it binds is unknown. This entry belongs to a study of cytomegalovirus exposure and HLA in healthy donors. Whole-study context: A subsequent analysis reported that the roughly 130 validation repertoires were produced on the same platform that had also been used for the 666 first-cohort repertoires.

Produced via immunoSEQ multiplex PCR; TCRdb's table is partial and in-frame only. The repertoire consists of about 140,000 clones, with roughly nine tenths occurring once and the leading ten covering 0.6% to 0.85%. Trimming at V came to 5 bases and at J to 0 bases, leaving 5 bases not matched to a gene. There are 15 residues in the CDR3. From germline, CDR1 is SEHNR and CDR2 FQNEAQ (reference sequence). Study-level results: Cytomegalovirus association was listed for 164 TCR beta chains. Confirmation was obtained in vitro that a few CMV-associated chains are specific for CMV antigens. For cytomegalovirus status, the classifier reportedly gave diagnoses with high specificity and sensitivity.

The clonotype comes from a man aged 18 to 29 in good health and CMV-seronegative. V is TRBV7-9 and J is TRBJ1-1, with 8 nucleotides matching TRBD1. Sample: PBMCs. The CDR3 DNA sequence: TGTGCCAGCAGCCTTGGGACAGGTATGAACACTGAAGCTTTCTTT. As protein: CASSLGTGMNTEAFF.